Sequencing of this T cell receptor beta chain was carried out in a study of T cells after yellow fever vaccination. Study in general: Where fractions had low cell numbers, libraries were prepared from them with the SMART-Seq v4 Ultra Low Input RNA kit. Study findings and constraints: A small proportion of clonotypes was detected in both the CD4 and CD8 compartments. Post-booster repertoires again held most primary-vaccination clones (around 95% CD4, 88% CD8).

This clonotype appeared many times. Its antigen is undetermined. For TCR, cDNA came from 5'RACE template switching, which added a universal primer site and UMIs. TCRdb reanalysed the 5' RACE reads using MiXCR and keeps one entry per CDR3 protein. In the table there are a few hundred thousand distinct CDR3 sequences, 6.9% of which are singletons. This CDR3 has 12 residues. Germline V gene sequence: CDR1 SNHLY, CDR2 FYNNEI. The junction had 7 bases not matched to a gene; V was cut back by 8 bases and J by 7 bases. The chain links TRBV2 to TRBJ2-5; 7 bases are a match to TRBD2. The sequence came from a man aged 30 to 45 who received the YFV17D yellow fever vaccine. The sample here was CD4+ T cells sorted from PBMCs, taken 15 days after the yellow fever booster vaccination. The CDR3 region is CASGEGLPTQYF. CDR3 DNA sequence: TGTGCCAGCGGGGAGGGCCTCCCGACCCAGTACTTC.